This paragraph covers one TCR beta chain sequence. The antigen it binds to is not known. Nothing much larger sits one base from this clone, and base qualities are not available. These data belong to a study of blood T cell repertoires in COVID-19 (dated by TCRdb to about 2020). In terms of the full investigation: Samples from collaborators originated in the United States, Italy and Spain and spanned both the acute and convalescent phases of COVID-19. The prospective study material was composed of cDNA or gDNA derived from T cells, B-cell-depleted T cells, or PBMCs. Deeply sampled blood TCRbeta repertoires from subjects exposed to, actively infected with, or recovered from COVID-19 were included in the dataset. The repertoires were released in a freely available public database meant as a resource for research on the immune response to SARS-CoV-2. The samples were drawn from two sources: the first 160 participants of the ongoing ImmuneRACE study, and 1,200 or so subjects contributed by 6 global collaborators. Sample metadata almost always included a de-identified subject ID, COVID-19 status, age in years and sex. Where HLA class I and class II types were available, the types were taken from metadata supplied by the sample provider, not from assay-based typing.

Measured from the cysteine to the phenylalanine, the CDR3 is 12 residues long. Just CDR3 DNA is preserved here, 36 bases in frame from base 1. The germline V gene (reference sequence) specifies LNHDA as CDR1 and SQIVND as CDR2. The junction shows trimming of 4 bases on V and 5 bases on J, plus 6 bases between the germline ends. The collaborating institutions used their own protocols to collect whole blood in K2EDTA tubes. For TCRbeta analysis, collaborator samples were shipped as frozen whole blood, as isolated PBMCs, or as DNA extracted from either sample type. TCRbeta CDR3 regions were amplified from genomic DNA using the immunoSEQ Assay, a bias-controlled multiplex PCR. Per the source publication's procedure: Within the assay, amplification of reference gene primers was used to estimate how many nucleated cells each sample contained. Sequence reads were collapsed and filtered to measure the absolute abundance of every unique TCRbeta CDR3 rearrangement. For each sample, productive Simpson clonality was calculated as the square root of Simpson's diversity index over productive rearrangements. In its TCRdb copy, this immuneACCESS table keeps in-frame sequences only and misses some clones. Where compared with another copy, unresolved V genes explain less than half of these, and the others have no known cause. The DNA gave D and trimming, while V, J and clone size come from that table. The sample table shows about 120,000 clones, and around four fifths are seen once. The ten largest clones capture around 2.3% of the sample.

Broader findings and caveats from the paper: Clinical and demographic metadata were provided uncurated, with the amount varying by source and participant.

The chain employs TRBV19 and TRBJ1-5; the D gene cannot be resolved reliably. The sequenced sample consisted of peripheral blood. This receptor was taken from a man aged 30 to 39 with acute or convalescent COVID-19. The CDR3 region reads CASSSLDQPQHF. Here is the DNA: TGTGCCAGTAGTAGTCTCGATCAGCCCCAGCATTTT.